This T cell receptor (beta chain) was observed in a study of cytomegalovirus exposure and HLA in healthy donors. The PCR ran on 60 Vbeta and 13 Jbeta primers. Profiled with immunoSEQ multiplex PCR; TCRdb holds only in-frame clones, not every one. Seen here are roughly 60,000 clones, approximately 80% observed once, and the top ten hold approximately 3.6%. Although they were nominally healthy when sampled, donors likely had unrecorded immune exposures. Germline assignment: CDR1 SGHRS and CDR2 YFSETQ. V was clipped by 5 bases and J by 10 bases; unmatched bases: 9. The length of the CDR3 is 14 residues. This rearrangement joins TRBV5-1 to TRBJ1-6; TRBD1 matches at 7 bases. The sample was PBMCs. The TCR originated in a woman aged 40 to 50 in good health and CMV-seropositive. The CDR3 loop is CASRLDRERSPLHF. The CDR3, as DNA: TGCGCCAGCAGACTCGACAGGGAGCGATCACCCCTCCACTTT. The whole variable domain, filled in from reference TRBV5-1 and TRBJ1-6, reads KAGVTQTPRYLIKTRGQQVTLSCSPISGHRSVSWYQQTPGQGLQFLFEYFSETQRNKGNFPGRFSGRQFSNSRSEMNVSTLELGDSALYLCASRLDRERSPLHFGNGTRLTVT.